This T cell receptor beta chain was found in a study of blood T cell repertoires in COVID-19. The CDR3 has 14 amino acids. Germline CDR1 and CDR2: LNHNV and YYDKDF (reference sequence). Between the trimmed V and J ends, which lost 0 bases and 1 base, there was a span of 6 bases. Source study methods: The authors estimated nucleated cell counts from reference gene primer amplification. Assay: immunoSEQ multiplex PCR; the TCRdb copy retains only in-frame clones and omits some. The V and J calls and clone size were taken over from that table, and D and trimming were inferred from the DNA. This sample has roughly 64,000 clones, with around 73% found just once.

The sequencing input was peripheral blood. This chain joins TRBV15 and TRBJ1-1, with D uncertain. The clonotype comes from a man between 60 and 70 years old with COVID-19, enrolled during active disease. The CDR3 spells CATSRDRGNTEAFF. The CDR3 DNA follows: TGTGCCACCAGCAGAGATCGGGGGAACACTGAAGCTTTCTTT.